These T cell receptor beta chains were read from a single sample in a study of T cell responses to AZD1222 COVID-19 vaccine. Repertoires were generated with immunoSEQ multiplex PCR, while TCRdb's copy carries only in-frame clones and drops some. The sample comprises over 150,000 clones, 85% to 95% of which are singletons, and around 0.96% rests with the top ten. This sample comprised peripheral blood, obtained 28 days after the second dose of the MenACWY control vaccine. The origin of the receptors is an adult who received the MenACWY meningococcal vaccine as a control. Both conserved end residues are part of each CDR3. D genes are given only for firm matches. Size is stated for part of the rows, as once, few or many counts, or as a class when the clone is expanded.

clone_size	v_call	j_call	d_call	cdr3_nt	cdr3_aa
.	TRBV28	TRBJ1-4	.	TGTGCCAGCAGCTTGGGGGAAAAACTGTTTTTT	CASSLGEKLFF
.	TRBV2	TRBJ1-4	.	TGTGCCAGCAGTGAAGAAAGTCGAAAACTGTTTTTT	CASSEESRKLFF
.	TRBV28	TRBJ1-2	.	TGTGCCAGCAGGGGGCACAAGGTTTATGGCTACACCTTC	CASRGHKVYGYTF
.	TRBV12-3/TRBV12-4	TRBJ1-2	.	TGTGCCAGCAGTTTTTGGGACACCTATGGCTACACCTTC	CASSFWDTYGYTF
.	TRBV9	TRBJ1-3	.	TGTGCCAGCAGCCCGAGGGTCTCTGGAAACACCATATATTTT	CASSPRVSGNTIYF
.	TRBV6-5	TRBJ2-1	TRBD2	TGTGCCAGCAGTTTTCAGCGGGAGAGCTCCTACAATGAGCAGTTCTTC	CASSFQRESSYNEQFF
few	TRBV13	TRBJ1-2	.	TGTGCCAGCAGCTTAGACGGGAGCCCCTTAGGCGGCTACACCTTC	CASSLDGSPLGGYTF
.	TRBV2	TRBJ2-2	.	TGTGCCAGCAGAGGCGGTTCGAACACCGGGGAGCTGTTTTTT	CASRGGSNTGELFF
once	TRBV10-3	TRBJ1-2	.	TGTGCCATCAGGCTGGGGGACGCAAGTAACTATGGCTACACCTTC	CAIRLGDASNYGYTF
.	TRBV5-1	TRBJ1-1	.	TGCGCCAGCAGCTTACAGGGACCGCGCACTGAAGCTTTCTTT	CASSLQGPRTEAFF
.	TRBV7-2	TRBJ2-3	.	TGTGCCAGCAGCTCCTCTTCTAGCACAGATACGCAGTATTTT	CASSSSSSTDTQYF
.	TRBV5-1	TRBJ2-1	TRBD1	TGCGCCAGCAGCTTGGGACAGGGGGTATCCTACAATGAGCAGTTCTTC	CASSLGQGVSYNEQFF
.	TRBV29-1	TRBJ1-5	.	TGCAGCGTTGGGGACGGCCTTTTGGGCAATCAGCCCCAGCATTTT	CSVGDGLLGNQPQHF
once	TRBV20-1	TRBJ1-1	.	TGCAGTGCTATCCGGGCTGAAGCTTTCTTT	CSAIRAEAFF
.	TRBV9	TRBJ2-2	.	TGTGCCAGCAGCCCTCGGCCCTTGGGGGAGCTGTTTTTT	CASSPRPLGELFF
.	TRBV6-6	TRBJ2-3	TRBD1	TGTGCCAGCAGTTCCGGACAGGGGATCACAGATACGCAGTATTTT	CASSSGQGITDTQYF
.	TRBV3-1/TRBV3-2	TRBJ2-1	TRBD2	TGTGCCAGCAGCCACTCCGGCGGGGGGGCATCCTACAATGAGCAGTTCTTC	CASSHSGGGASYNEQFF
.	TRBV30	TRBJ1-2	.	TGTGCCTGGAGTATCCGCTGGGCCGCCGGCTATGGCTACACCTTC	CAWSIRWAAGYGYTF
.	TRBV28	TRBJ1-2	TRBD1	TGTGCCAGCAGTCTGACAGGGGGTGACTATGGCTACACCTTC	CASSLTGGDYGYTF
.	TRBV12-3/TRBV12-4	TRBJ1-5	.	TGTGCCAGCAGTTTATTGAGCAATCAGCCCCAGCATTTT	CASSLLSNQPQHF
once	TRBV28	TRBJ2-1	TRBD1	TGTGCCAGCAGTTTGACAGGGGGGGACAATGAGCAGTTCTTC	CASSLTGGDNEQFF
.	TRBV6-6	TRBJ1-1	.	TGTGCCAGCATACGACAGGTGAACACTGAAGCTTTCTTT	CASIRQVNTEAFF
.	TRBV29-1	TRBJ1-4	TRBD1	TGCAGCGTTCGCAGGGGGTGGAGGGAAAAACTGTTTTTT	CSVRRGWREKLFF
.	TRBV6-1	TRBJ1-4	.	TGTGCCAGCAGTGAACGGGGGCATCAGGGATATGAAAAACTGTTTTTT	CASSERGHQGYEKLFF
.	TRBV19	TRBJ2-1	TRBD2	TGTGCCAGTAGCGGGGGGGCCAATGGCCCCTACAATGAGCAGTTCTTC	CASSGGANGPYNEQFF
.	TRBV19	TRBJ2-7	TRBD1	TGTGCCAGTAGCCAGGGGGCGTACGAGCAGTACTTC	CASSQGAYEQYF
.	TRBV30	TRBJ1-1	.	TGTGCCTGGAGTGGGTTCACAGGTGGGGGCTTTCTCACTGAAGCTTTCTTT	CAWSGFTGGGFLTEAFF
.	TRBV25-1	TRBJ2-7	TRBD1	TGTGCCAGCAGTGAAACCCCCGGACAGGGCGAGAGCTCCTACGAGCAGTACTTC	CASSETPGQGESSYEQYF
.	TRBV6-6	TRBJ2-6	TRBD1	TGTGCCAGCAGTCCCCGACAGGGATACTCTGGGGCCAACGTCCTGACTTTC	CASSPRQGYSGANVLTF
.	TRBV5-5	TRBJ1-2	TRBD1	TGTGCCAGCAGCTTGACTCCCGGGACAGGGGTCTATGGCTACACCTTC	CASSLTPGTGVYGYTF
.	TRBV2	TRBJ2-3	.	TGTGCTTCTCGTCAGGGACACCTCACAGATACGCAGTATTTT	CASRQGHLTDTQYF
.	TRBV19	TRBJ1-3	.	TGTGCCAGTAGGGCGCCTGGAAACACCATATATTTT	CASRAPGNTIYF
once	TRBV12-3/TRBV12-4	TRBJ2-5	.	TGTGCCAGCAGTTTCTTCGGGGAGACCCAGTACTTC	CASSFFGETQYF
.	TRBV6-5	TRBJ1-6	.	TGTGCCAGCAGTTACGGGCGGTTAGAGAATTCACCCCTCCACTTT	CASSYGRLENSPLHF
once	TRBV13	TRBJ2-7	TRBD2	TGTGCCAGCAGCTCCGGGACTAGCTGGGAGCAGTACTTC	CASSSGTSWEQYF
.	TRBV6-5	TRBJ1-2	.	TGTGCCAGCGTAGGACCAACAGGGCTTGGCTACACCTTC	CASVGPTGLGYTF
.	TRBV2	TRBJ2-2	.	TGTGCCAGCAGAGACAGCCTGAACACCGGGGAGCTGTTTTTT	CASRDSLNTGELFF
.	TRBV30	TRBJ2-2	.	TGTGCCTGGAGTGTACGTTACCTAAAGGGCCCAGCATCTCCCAACACCGGGGAGCTGTTTTTT	CAWSVRYLKGPASPNTGELFF
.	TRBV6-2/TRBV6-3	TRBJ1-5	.	TGTGCCAGCAGTTACTCGGGCGGAACCTATCAGCCCCAGCATTTT	CASSYSGGTYQPQHF
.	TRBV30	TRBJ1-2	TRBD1	TGTGCCTGGAGTAGTGGACAGGGGTTCTATGGCTACACCTTC	CAWSSGQGFYGYTF